This TCR beta chain was identified during a study of blood T cell repertoires in COVID-19. Profiling relied on immunoSEQ multiplex PCR, and the TCRdb table lists in-frame clones only, not all of them. In the table there are around 25,000 clones, 77% of which are singletons. This clone appeared a few times. Germline assignment: CDR1 LNHDA and CDR2 SQIVND (reference sequence). The CDR3 covers 16 residues. V lost 7 bases and J lost 2, with 20 bases in between. The rearrangement joins TRBV19 to TRBJ1-1, with a tentative D call TRBD1 (6 bases). The specimen sequenced was peripheral blood. This receptor was taken from a man older than 75 with active or convalescent COVID-19. CDR3 in DNA: TGTGCCAGTACTCCCCCTTGGGGGCTGACAAACACTGAAGCTTTCTTT. Translating gives CASTPPWGLTNTEAFF.